The present T cell receptor (beta chain) was sequenced within a study of blood T cell repertoires in COVID-19 (dated by TCRdb to about 2020). About the investigation overall: The collaborator samples originated in the United States, Italy and Spain and spanned the acute and convalescent phases of COVID-19. The material from the prospective study consisted of cDNA or gDNA derived from T cells, B-cell-depleted T cells, or PBMCs. Subjects who had been exposed to COVID-19, were actively infected with it, or had recovered from it provided the deeply sampled blood TCRbeta repertoires that made up the dataset. A freely available public database, intended as a resource for researchers studying the immune response to SARS-CoV-2, is where the repertoires were released. The samples were drawn from two sources: the first 160 participants of the ongoing ImmuneRACE study, and 950 to 1,500 subjects contributed by 6 global collaborators. The sample metadata nearly always contained a de-identified subject ID, COVID-19 status, age in years and sex. Where available, HLA class I and class II types were taken from metadata supplied by the sample provider and were not determined by assay-based typing.

What the authors observed across the whole study: The quantity of clinical and demographic metadata differed by source and by participant and was supplied without curation.

TCRbeta CDR3 regions were amplified from genomic DNA using the immunoSEQ Assay, a bias-controlled multiplex PCR. From the authors' description of their analysis: The number of nucleated cells in each sample was estimated from the amplification of reference gene primers within the assay. To quantify the absolute abundance of each unique TCRbeta CDR3 rearrangement, sequence reads were collapsed and filtered. For each sample, productive Simpson clonality was calculated as the square root of Simpson's diversity index across productive rearrangements. TCRdb's version of the immuneACCESS table is confined to in-frame rearrangements and falls short of the full clone set. An unresolved V gene accounts for under half of the shortfall where checked; the remainder is of unknown origin. V, J and clone size are taken as reported in that table, and D and trimming were inferred from the DNA itself. This sample gives over 250,000 clones in total; 70% to 90% of them show up just once. Together, the top ten hold about 11% of the sample.

Collaborating institutions collected whole blood in K2EDTA tubes following their own protocols. Collaborator samples were shipped for TCRbeta analysis as frozen whole blood, isolated PBMCs, or DNA extracted from either sample type. This clone was recorded only once. What this receptor recognizes is not known. It has no much larger one-base neighbor in the sample; base qualities were not kept. CDR1 and CDR2 (LNHDA, SQIVND) derive from the germline V gene (reference sequence). At the junction V is shortened by 8 bases and J by 4 bases, with 18 bases in between. The CDR3 goes from the cysteine to the phenylalanine over 15 residues. The kept DNA is CDR3 alone, 45 bases in frame from the first base.

The sample taken for sequencing was peripheral blood. This clonotype originated in a woman in her sixties or seventies with acute or convalescent COVID-19. The receptor chain draws on TRBV19 and TRBJ1-5; no D gene call is confident. The encoded CDR3 is CASATVSANNQPQHF. In nucleotide form, the sequence is TGTGCCAGTGCCACAGTGAGTGCTAATAATCAGCCCCAGCATTTT.